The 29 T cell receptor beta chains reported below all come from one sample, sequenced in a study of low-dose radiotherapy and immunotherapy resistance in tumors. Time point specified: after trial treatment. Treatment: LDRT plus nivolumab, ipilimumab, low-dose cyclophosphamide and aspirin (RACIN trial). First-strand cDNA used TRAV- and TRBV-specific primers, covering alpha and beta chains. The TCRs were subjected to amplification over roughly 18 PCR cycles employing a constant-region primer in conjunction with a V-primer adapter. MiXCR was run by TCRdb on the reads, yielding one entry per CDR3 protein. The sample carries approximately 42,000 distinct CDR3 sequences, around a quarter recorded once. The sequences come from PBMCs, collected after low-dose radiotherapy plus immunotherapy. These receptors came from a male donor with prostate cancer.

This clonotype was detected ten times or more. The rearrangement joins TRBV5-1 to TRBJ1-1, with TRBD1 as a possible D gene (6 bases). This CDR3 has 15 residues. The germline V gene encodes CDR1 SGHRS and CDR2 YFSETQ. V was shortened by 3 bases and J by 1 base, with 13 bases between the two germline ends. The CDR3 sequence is CASSSLATGNTEAFF. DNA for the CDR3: TGCGCCAGCAGCTCACTTGCGACAGGGAACACTGAAGCTTTCTTT.

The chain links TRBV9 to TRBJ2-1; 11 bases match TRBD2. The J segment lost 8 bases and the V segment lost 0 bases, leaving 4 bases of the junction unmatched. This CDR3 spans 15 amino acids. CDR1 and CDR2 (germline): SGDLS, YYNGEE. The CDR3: CASSVGLAGTDEQFF. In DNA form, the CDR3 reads TGTGCCAGCAGCGTAGGACTAGCGGGGACCGATGAGCAGTTCTTC.

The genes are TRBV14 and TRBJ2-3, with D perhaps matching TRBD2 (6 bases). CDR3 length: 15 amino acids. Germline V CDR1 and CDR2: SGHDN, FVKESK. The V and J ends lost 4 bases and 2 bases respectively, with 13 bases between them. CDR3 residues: CASSPTTGVTDTQYF. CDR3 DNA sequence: TGTGCCAGCAGCCCTACAACGGGGGTCACAGATACGCAGTATTTT.

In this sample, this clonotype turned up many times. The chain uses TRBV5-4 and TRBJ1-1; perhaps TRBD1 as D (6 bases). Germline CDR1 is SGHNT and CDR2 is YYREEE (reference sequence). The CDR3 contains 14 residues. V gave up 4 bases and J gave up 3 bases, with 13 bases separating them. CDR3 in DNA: TGTGCCAGCAGCGCCGGACAGCGGGACACTGAAGCTTTCTTT. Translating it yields CASSAGQRDTEAFF. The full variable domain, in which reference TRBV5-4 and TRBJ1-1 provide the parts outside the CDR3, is ETGVTQSPTHLIKTRGQQVTLRCSSQSGHNTVSWYQQALGQGPQFIFQYYREEENGRGNFPPRFSGLQFPNYSSELNVNALELDDSALYLCASSAGQRDTEAFFGQGTRLTVV.

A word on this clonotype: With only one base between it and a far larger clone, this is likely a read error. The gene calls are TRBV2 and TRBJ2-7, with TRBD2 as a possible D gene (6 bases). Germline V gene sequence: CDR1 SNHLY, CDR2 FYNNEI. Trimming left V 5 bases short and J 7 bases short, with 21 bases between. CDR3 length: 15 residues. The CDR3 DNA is TGTGCCAGCAGTATACGCGGGGTCTCTTACAATGAGCAGTACTTC. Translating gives CASSIRGVSYNEQYF.

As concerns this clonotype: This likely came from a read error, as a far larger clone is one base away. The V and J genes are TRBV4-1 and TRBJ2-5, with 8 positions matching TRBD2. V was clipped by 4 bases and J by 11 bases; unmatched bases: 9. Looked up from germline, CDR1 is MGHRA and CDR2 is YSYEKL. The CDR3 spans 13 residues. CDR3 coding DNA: TGCGCCAGCAGCCTGATAGCGGGAAATGAGCAGTACTTC. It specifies CASSLIAGNEQYF.

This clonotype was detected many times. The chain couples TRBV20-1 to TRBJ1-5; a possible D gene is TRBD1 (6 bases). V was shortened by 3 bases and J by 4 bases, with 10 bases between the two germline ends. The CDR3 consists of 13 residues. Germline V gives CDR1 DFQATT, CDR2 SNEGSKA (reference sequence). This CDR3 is CSAREGGNQPQHF. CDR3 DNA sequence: TGCAGTGCTAGGGAGGGGGGGAATCAGCCCCAGCATTTT.

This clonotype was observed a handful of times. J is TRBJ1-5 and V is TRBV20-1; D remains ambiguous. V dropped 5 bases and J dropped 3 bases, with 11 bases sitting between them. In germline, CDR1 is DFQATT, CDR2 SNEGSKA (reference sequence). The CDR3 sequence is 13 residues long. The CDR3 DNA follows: TGCAGTGCTCCCGTGGATAACAATCAGCCCCAGCATTTT. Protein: CSAPVDNNQPQHF.

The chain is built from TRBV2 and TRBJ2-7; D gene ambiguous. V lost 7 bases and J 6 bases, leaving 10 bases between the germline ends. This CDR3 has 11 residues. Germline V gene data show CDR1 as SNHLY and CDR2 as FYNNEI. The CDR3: CASILRAEQYF. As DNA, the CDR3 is TGTGCCAGCATTCTCCGGGCCGAGCAGTACTTC.

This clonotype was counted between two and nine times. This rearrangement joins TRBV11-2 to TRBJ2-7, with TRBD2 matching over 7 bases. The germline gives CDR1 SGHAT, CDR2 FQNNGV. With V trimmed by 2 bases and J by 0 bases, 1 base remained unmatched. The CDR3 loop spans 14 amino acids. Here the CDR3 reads CASSLSSGSYEQYF. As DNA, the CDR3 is TGTGCCAGCAGCTTATCTAGCGGCTCCTACGAGCAGTACTTC.

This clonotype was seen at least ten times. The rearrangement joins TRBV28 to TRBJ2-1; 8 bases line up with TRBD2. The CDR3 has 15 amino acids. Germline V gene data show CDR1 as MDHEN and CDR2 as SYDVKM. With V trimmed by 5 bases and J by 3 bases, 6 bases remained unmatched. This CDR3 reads CASSPPSGRYNEQFF. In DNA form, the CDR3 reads TGTGCCAGCAGTCCCCCTAGCGGGCGCTACAATGAGCAGTTCTTC. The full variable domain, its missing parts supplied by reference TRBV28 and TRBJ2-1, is DVKVTQSSRYLVKRTGEKVFLECVQDMDHENMFWYRQDPGLGLRLIYFSYDVKMKEKGDIPEGYSVSREKKERFSLILESASTNQTSMYLCASSPPSGRYNEQFFGPGTRLTVL.

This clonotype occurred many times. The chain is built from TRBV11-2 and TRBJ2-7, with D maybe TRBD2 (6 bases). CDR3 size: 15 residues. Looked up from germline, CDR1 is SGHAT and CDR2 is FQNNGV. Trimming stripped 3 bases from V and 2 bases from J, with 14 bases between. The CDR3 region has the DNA TGTGCCAGCAGCTTCGGACGGGGGATCACCTACGAGCAGTACTTC. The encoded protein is CASSFGRGITYEQYF.

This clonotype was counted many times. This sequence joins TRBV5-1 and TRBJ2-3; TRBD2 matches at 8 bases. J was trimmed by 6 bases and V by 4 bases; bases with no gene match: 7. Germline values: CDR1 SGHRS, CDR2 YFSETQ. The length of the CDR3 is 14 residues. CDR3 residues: CASSGDGRGDTQYF. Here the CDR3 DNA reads TGCGCCAGCAGCGGCGACGGGAGGGGTGATACGCAGTATTTT.

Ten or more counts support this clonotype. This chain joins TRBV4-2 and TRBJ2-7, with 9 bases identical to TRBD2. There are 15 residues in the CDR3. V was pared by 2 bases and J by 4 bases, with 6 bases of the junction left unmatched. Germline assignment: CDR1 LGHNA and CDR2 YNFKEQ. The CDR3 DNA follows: TGTGCCAGCAGCCAAACTGCGGGGGGGAATTACGAGCAGTACTTC. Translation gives CASSQTAGGNYEQYF.

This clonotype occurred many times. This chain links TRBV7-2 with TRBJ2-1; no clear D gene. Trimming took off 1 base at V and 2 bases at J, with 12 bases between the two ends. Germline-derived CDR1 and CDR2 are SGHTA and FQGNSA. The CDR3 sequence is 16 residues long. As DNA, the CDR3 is TGTGCCAGCAGCTTAGAGGGCTGGGTAGCCTACAATGAGCAGTTCTTC. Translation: CASSLEGWVAYNEQFF.

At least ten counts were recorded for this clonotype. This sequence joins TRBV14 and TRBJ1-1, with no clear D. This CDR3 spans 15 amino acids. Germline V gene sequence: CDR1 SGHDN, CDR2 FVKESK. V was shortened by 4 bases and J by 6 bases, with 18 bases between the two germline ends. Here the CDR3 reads CASSRSGPIGPEAFF. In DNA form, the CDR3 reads TGTGCCAGCAGCCGCTCGGGCCCGATCGGACCTGAAGCTTTCTTT.

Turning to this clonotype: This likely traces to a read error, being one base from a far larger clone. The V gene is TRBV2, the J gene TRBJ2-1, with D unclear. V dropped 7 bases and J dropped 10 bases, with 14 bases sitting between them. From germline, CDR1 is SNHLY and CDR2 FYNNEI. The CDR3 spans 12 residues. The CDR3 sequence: CASTQVIYEQFF. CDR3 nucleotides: TGTGCCAGCACCCAAGTGATCTACGAGCAGTTCTTC.

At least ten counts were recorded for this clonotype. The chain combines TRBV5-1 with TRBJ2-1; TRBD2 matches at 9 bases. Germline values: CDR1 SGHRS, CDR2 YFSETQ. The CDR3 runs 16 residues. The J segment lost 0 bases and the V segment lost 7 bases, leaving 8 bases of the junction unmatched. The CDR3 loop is CASGASGTSSYNEQFF. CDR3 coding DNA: TGCGCCAGCGGGGCTAGCGGGACGAGCTCCTACAATGAGCAGTTCTTC.

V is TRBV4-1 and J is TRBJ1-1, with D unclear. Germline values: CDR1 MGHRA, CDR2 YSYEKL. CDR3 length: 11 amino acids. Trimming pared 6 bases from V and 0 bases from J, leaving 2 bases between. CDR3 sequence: CASRLNTEAFF. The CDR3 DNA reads TGCGCCAGCAGATTGAACACTGAAGCTTTCTTT.

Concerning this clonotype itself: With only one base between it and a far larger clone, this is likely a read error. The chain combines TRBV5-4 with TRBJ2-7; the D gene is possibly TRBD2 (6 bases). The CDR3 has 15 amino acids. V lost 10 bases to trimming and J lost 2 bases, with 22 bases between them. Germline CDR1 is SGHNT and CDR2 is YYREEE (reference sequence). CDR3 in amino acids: CARKVGMEGTYEQYF. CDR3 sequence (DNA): TGTGCCCGCAAAGTTGGTATGGAGGGGACCTACGAGCAGTACTTC.

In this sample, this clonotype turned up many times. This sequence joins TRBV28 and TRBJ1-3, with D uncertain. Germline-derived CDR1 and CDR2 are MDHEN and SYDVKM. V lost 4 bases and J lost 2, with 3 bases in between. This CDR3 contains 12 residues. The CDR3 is CASSSPGNTIYF. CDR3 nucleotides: TGTGCCAGCAGTTCCCCTGGAAACACCATATATTTT.

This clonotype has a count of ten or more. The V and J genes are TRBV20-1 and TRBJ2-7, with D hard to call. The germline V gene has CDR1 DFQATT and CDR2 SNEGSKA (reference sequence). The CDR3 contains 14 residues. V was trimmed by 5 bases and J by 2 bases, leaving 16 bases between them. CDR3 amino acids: CSAPATTSAYEQYF. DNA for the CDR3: TGCAGTGCTCCCGCCACGACATCGGCCTACGAGCAGTACTTC.

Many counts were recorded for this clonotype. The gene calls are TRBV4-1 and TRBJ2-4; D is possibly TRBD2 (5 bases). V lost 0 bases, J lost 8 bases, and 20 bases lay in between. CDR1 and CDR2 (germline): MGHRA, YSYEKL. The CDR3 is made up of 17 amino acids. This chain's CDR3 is CASSQEGGVGRADIQYF. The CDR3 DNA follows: TGCGCCAGCAGCCAAGAAGGAGGAGTAGGTCGGGCGGACATTCAGTACTTC.

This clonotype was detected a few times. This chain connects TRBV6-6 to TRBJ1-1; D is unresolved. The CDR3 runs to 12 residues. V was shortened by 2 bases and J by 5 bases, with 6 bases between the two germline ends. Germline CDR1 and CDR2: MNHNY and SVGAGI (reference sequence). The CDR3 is CASSYVSTEAFF. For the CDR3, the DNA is TGTGCCAGCAGTTACGTCAGTACTGAAGCTTTCTTT.

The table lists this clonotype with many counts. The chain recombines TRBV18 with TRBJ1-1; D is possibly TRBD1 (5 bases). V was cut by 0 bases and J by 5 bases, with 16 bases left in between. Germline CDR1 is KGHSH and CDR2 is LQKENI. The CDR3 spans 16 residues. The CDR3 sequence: CASSPPGGSPATEAFF. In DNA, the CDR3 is TGTGCCAGCTCACCACCCGGGGGTTCCCCCGCGACTGAAGCTTTCTTT.

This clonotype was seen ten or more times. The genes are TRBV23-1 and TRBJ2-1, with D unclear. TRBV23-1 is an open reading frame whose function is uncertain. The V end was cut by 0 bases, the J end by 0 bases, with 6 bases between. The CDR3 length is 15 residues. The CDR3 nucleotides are TGCGCCAGCAGTCAATCCGGGTCCTCCTACAATGAGCAGTTCTTC. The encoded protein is CASSQSGSSYNEQFF.

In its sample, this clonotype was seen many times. The CDR3 region is CASSMGLEETQYF. As DNA, the CDR3 is TGTGCCAGCAGCATGGGACTGGAAGAGACCCAGTACTTC. This chain connects TRBV11-2 to TRBJ2-5; TRBD2 is a possible D gene (6 bases). Per germline, CDR1 SGHAT and CDR2 FQNNGV. The V end was cut by 5 bases, the J end by 3 bases, with 10 bases between. The CDR3 contains 13 residues. Based on the CDR3 plus reference TRBV11-2 and TRBJ2-5, the full variable domain is EAGVAQSPRYKIIEKRQSVAFWCNPISGHATLYWYQQILGQGPKLLIQFQNNGVVDDSQLPKDRFSAERLKGVDSTLKIQPAKLEDSAVYLCASSMGLEETQYFGPGTRLLVL.

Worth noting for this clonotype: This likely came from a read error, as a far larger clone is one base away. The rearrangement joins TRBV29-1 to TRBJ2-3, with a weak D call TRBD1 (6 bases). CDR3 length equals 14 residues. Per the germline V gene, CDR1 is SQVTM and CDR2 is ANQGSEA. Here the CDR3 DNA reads TGCAGCGTTGCTGGGGCGGGCAGGGGAACTGAAACTTTCTTT. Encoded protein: CSVAGAGRGTETFF.

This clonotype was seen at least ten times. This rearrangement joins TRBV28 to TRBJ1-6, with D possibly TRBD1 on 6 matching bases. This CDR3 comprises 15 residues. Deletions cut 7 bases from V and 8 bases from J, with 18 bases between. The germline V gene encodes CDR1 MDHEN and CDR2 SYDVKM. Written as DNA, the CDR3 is TGTGCCAGCAAGAGACAGGAATCGGCGTATTCACCCCTCCACTTT. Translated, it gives CASKRQESAYSPLHF.